A single sample gave rise to the 22 T cell receptor beta chains below, sequenced in a study of OX40 agonist ivuxolimab in advanced cancers. Clones were read by immunoSEQ multiplex PCR, and TCRdb kept only the in-frame ones, dropping some. The table records about 42,000 clones, about 81% of them present only once. The sample here was CD4+ or CD8+ T cells sorted from blood, taken in a trial of the OX40 agonist ivuxolimab. Source of these receptors: an adult with an advanced solid tumor such as melanoma, head and neck, liver or kidney cancer.

The J gene is TRBJ2-3, the V gene TRBV29-1; no firm D call. The CDR3 loop spans 11 amino acids. CDR1 is SQVTM and CDR2 is ANQGSEA in the germline V gene. The V gene lost 3 bases and the J gene lost 5 bases, with 6 bases spanning the gap. The CDR3: CSVDVQDTQYF. CDR3 nucleotides: TGCAGCGTTGACGTCCAAGATACGCAGTATTTT.

This clone has only a few counts. The rearrangement joins TRBV18 to TRBJ1-2; D gene ambiguous. The CDR3 runs 15 residues. With 4 bases removed from V and 0 bases from J, the gap between germline ends came to 12 bases. In germline, CDR1 is KGHSH, CDR2 LQKENI. The DNA for the CDR3 is TGTGCCAGCTCACGGTCCTTGTTGGCTAACTATGGCTACACCTTC. Residues: CASSRSLLANYGYTF.

The chain carries TRBV7-8 and TRBJ1-5, with a possible D match to TRBD1 (6 bases). The V gene's germline CDR1 is SGHVS and CDR2 FQNEAQ. The CDR3 loop spans 17 amino acids. The V and J ends lost 4 bases and 3 bases respectively, with 19 bases between them. CDR3 in DNA: TGTGCCAGCAGCTCCCTGGGGGCATCACACCTCAATCAGCCCCAGCATTTT. It yields the protein CASSSLGASHLNQPQHF.

J is TRBJ1-1 and V is TRBV20-1; possible D gene TRBD1, 6 bases. V was pared by 5 bases and J by 7 bases, with 11 bases between. Germline CDR1 DFQATT, CDR2 SNEGSKA (reference sequence). The CDR3 consists of 11 residues. The CDR3 nucleotides are TGCAGTGCTCTCCGGGACATTGAAGCTTTCTTT. It translates to CSALRDIEAFF.

This clone was seen only once. V usage is TRBV6-4 and J usage is TRBJ2-3; 8 positions match TRBD2. In germline, CDR1 is MRHNA, CDR2 SNTAGT. Trimming cost V 6 bases and J 15 bases; bases outside gene matches: 14. The CDR3 is made up of 13 amino acids. The DNA for the CDR3 is TGTGCCAGCAGATTCCTCAGCGGGAGTCGGTTATATTTT. It is translated as CASRFLSGSRLYF.

The chain combines TRBV5-4 with TRBJ1-2; a weak D match, TRBD1 (6 bases). This CDR3 is 14 amino acids long. V gave up 6 bases and J gave up 5 bases, with 17 bases separating them. CDR1 is SGHNT and CDR2 is YYREEE in the germline V gene (reference sequence). This chain's CDR3 is CASKNGQTTYGYTF. The DNA of the CDR3 is TGTGCCAGCAAAAACGGACAGACCACGTATGGCTACACCTTC.

The rearrangement joins TRBV7-2 to TRBJ2-2; unclear D gene. V lost 2 bases and J lost 5, with 6 bases in between. The germline V gene has CDR1 SGHTA and CDR2 FQGNSA. There are 13 residues in the CDR3. CDR3 amino acids: CASSLSRTGELFF. The CDR3 nucleotides are TGTGCCAGCAGCTTATCTCGAACCGGGGAGCTGTTTTTT.

This chain joins TRBV5-1 and TRBJ2-1, with D unresolved. The CDR3 is 13 amino acids. Trimming took 0 bases from V and 4 from J, leaving 5 bases between them. Looked up from germline, CDR1 is SGHRS and CDR2 is YFSETQ. In DNA form, the CDR3 reads TGCGCCAGCAGCTTGGAACGGTACAATGAGCAGTTCTTC. As protein: CASSLERYNEQFF.

The chain employs TRBV18 and TRBJ2-7, with 7 positions matching TRBD1. This CDR3 is built from 16 residues. V was clipped by 0 bases and J by 3 bases; unmatched bases: 8. Germline CDR1 is KGHSH and CDR2 is LQKENI. CDR3 coding DNA: TGTGCCAGCTCACCACCGTCACAGGGGAATCTCTACGAGCAGTACTTC. Its protein is CASSPPSQGNLYEQYF.

The chain recombines TRBV5-6 with TRBJ2-7, with TRBD1 identical over 7 bases. The CDR3 has 15 amino acids. The V gene end was trimmed by 5 bases and the J gene end by 3 bases; junction bases not matched to a gene: 11. CDR1 is SGHDT, CDR2 YYEEEE, per germline. The DNA of the CDR3 is TGTGCCAGCAGTTCGAGGGGGCGCCTCTTCTACGAGCAGTACGTC. Translating gives CASSSRGRLFYEQYV.

V is TRBV6-1 and J is TRBJ2-2, with 7 bases identical to TRBD2. After removal of 4 bases from V and 5 bases from J, the junction contained 4 bases not matched to a gene. The CDR3 contains 14 residues. In germline, CDR1 is MNHNS, CDR2 SASEGT. Here the CDR3 DNA reads TGTGCCAGCAGTGTCGGGGGAGGGACCGGGGAGCTGTTTTTT. Encoded protein: CASSVGGGTGELFF.

The rearrangement uses TRBV19 and TRBJ2-1, with 8 bases lining up with TRBD2. The CDR3 consists of 15 residues. With V trimmed by 6 bases and J by 2 bases, 6 bases remained unmatched. Germline values: CDR1 LNHDA, CDR2 SQIVND (reference sequence). CDR3 sequence: CASSSSGLTYNEQFF. The CDR3 nucleotides read TGTGCCAGTAGCTCTAGCGGGTTGACCTACAATGAGCAGTTCTTC.

About this clone: An end of the junction differs from the germline gene, which may be a read error. The chain joins TRBV5-6 to TRBJ2-1, with no clear D. This CDR3 spans 13 amino acids. Per the germline V gene, CDR1 is SGHDT and CDR2 is YYEEEE. The CDR3 region is CASSLVSNNEQFF. The CDR3, as DNA: TGTGCCAGCAGCTTAGTCTCCAACAATGAGCAGTTCTTC.

V and J are TRBV19 and TRBJ1-5; TRBD1 might be the D (6 bases). Trimming pared 6 bases from V and 6 bases from J, leaving 12 bases between. Germline CDR1 reads LNHDA; CDR2 reads SQIVND (reference sequence). The CDR3 consists of 13 residues. The chain's CDR3 is CASSTGRGQPQHF. The CDR3 nucleotides read TGTGCCAGTAGCACAGGGAGGGGTCAGCCCCAGCATTTT.

This clone was recorded only once. The rearrangement uses TRBV11-3 and TRBJ1-2; the D gene is possibly TRBD1 (6 bases). The V end was cut by 5 bases, the J end by 7 bases, with 14 bases between. Germline CDR1 and CDR2: SGHNT and YENEEA. This CDR3 is 13 amino acids long. The CDR3: CASSPRGASGYTF. The CDR3 DNA follows: TGTGCCAGCAGCCCGAGGGGGGCGAGTGGCTACACCTTC.

This clone is medium-sized within its sample. V usage is TRBV7-9 and J usage is TRBJ1-3; no clear D gene. V lost 1 base and J lost 2, with 3 bases in between. The length of the CDR3 is 13 residues. Germline V gene lookup returns CDR1 SEHNR and CDR2 FQNEAQ (reference sequence). In DNA form, the CDR3 reads TGTGCCAGCAGCTTAGGGGCTGGAAACACCATATATTTT. Amino acids: CASSLGAGNTIYF.

The rearrangement uses TRBV10-3 and TRBJ2-7, with TRBD1 matching 8 bases. The ends lost 6 bases at V and 2 bases at J; junction bases unmatched: 3. CDR3 length: 13 residues. Germline assignment: CDR1 ENHRY and CDR2 SYGVKD. CDR3 in amino acids: CAISPGQAYEQYV. CDR3 sequence (DNA): TGTGCCATCAGCCCGGGACAGGCCTACGAGCAGTACGTC.

The rearrangement joins TRBV5-6 to TRBJ2-7; 9 bases map to TRBD1. V lost 0 bases to trimming and J lost 3 bases; unmatched junction nucleotides: 7. Germline CDR1 is SGHDT and CDR2 is YYEEEE. The CDR3 length is 16 residues. The CDR3 spells CASSLGGQGIFYEQYF. For the CDR3, the DNA is TGTGCCAGCAGCTTGGGTGGACAGGGGATATTCTACGAGCAGTACTTC.

This rearrangement joins TRBV5-4 to TRBJ2-5; D possibly corresponds to TRBD1 (6 bases). V was pared by 0 bases and J by 5 bases, with 11 bases between. Germline CDR1 and CDR2: SGHNT and YYREEE (reference sequence). The CDR3 extends over 14 amino acids. CDR3 sequence (DNA): TGTGCCAGCAGCTTGGCCAGGGGTGGGGAGACCCAGTACTTC. This encodes CASSLARGGETQYF.

V and J are TRBV6-1 and TRBJ2-5; D remains ambiguous. Trimming took 8 bases from V and 5 from J, leaving 6 bases between them. This CDR3 spans 10 amino acids. Germline V gene lookup returns CDR1 MNHNS and CDR2 SASEGT. The CDR3, as DNA: TGTGCCAGCGATCGGGAGACCCAGTACTTC. Translating it yields CASDRETQYF.

This clone was detected only a few times. This chain joins TRBV18 and TRBJ1-5; the D is unclear. CDR3 length: 12 amino acids. The germline V gene has CDR1 KGHSH and CDR2 LQKENI. V was trimmed by 8 bases and J by 4 bases, leaving 9 bases between them. CDR3 DNA: TGTGCCAGCCGCGATGGGAATCAGCCCCAGCATTTT. It codes for CASRDGNQPQHF.

The chain employs TRBV10-3 and TRBJ2-2; 9 nucleotides agree with TRBD1. The CDR3 loop spans 18 amino acids. V shed 6 bases, J shed 7 bases, and the junction held 18 bases outside the gene matches. Germline V gene data show CDR1 as ENHRY and CDR2 as SYGVKD. The CDR3 sequence: CAIRQAAFGQGFGGELFF. The CDR3 nucleotides are TGTGCCATCAGGCAGGCGGCTTTTGGACAGGGGTTCGGCGGGGAGCTGTTTTTT.